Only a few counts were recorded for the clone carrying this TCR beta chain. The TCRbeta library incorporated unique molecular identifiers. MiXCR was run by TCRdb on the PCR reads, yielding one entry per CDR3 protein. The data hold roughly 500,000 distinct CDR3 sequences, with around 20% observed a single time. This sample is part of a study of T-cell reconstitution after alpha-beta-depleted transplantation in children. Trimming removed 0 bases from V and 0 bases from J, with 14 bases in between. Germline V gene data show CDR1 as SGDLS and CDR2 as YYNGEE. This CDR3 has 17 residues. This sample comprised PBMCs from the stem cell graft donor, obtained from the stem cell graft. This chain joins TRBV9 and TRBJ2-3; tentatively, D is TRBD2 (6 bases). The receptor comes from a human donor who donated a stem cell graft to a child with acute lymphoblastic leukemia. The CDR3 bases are TGTGCCAGCAGCGTAGTGGGTAGCGGCACTAGCACAGATACGCAGTATTTT. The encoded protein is CASSVVGSGTSTDTQYF.